This is a list of T cell receptor beta chains from one sample in a study of cytomegalovirus exposure and HLA in healthy donors. Assay used: immunoSEQ multiplex PCR; TCRdb lists only in-frame clones, some missing. The sample has over 250,000 clones, roughly 87% seen once. The sample comprised PBMCs. The receptors were gathered from a woman aged 25 to 39 in good health and CMV-seropositive. Each CDR3 is given with its conserved first and last residue.

length	V	CDR3
13	TRBV19	CASRDSTQETQYF
18	TRBV19	CASSMQDPAPHGYNEQFF
14	TRBV6-1	CASSYGSSHYEQYF
14	TRBV4-2	CASSQGTANTEAFF
13	TRBV9	CASSVAVYTEAFF
13	TRBV5-6	CASRYGRYYEQYF
14	TRBV28	CASRGTGSNYGYTF
15	TRBV5-1	CASSPDGLTGSPLHF
13	TRBV9	CASSRTGRTEAFF
15	TRBV6-1	CASSEAGTPGGEQFF
15	TRBV9	CASSVGAGASYEQYF
15	TRBV11-2	CASSLDVRGNSPLHF
16	TRBV11-2	CASSFRRESSYNEQFF
15	TRBV4-1	CASSQAGATTDTQYF
13	TRBV9	CASSLRGNTEAFF
12	TRBV7-9	CASSLDAGGYTF
12	TRBV10-3	CAISRESETQYF
15	TRBV7-3	CASSLSAAQGETQYF
15	TRBV25-1	CASSEWAGGNNEQFF
17	TRBV28	CASSLDRWGYGNQPQHF
14	TRBV9	CASSVRGTGDGYTF
16	TRBV6-1	CASSEDLVPSDTEAFF
15	TRBV18	CASSPGRGYSYEQYF
16	TRBV28	CASSLGLAGYQETQYF
14	TRBV27	CASSSSSSGNTIYF
14	TRBV7-6	CASSLDTGRMPQHF
13	TRBV5-1	CASSLAGVYGYTF
18	TRBV7-9	CASSRTESRDGGMDTQYF
13	TRBV10-3	CAIRTGANTEAFF
15	TRBV19	CASSIGAGSTDTQYF
16	TRBV4-3	CASSQDNLGEVTEAFF
13	TRBV30	CAWSHGTAYGYTF
14	TRBV29-1	CSVESREVIDTQYF
14	TRBV30	CAWRTGTGTDTQYF
16	TRBV10-3	CAISGEPPGNNYGYTF
18	TRBV6-1	CASSEGSAPLYSNQPQHF
13	TRBV28	CASSEMSNQPQHF
13	TRBV7-9	CASSSDSPQPQHF
13	TRBV6-5	CASADGAKNIQYF